This TCR beta chain was found in a study of blood T cell repertoires in COVID-19. Study context: The cDNA or gDNA used as material had been derived from T cells, B-cell-depleted T cells, or PBMCs.

This clone was seen just once. Here immunoSEQ multiplex PCR was the method, and the copy in TCRdb shows in-frame clones only, minus some. The sample lists tens of thousands of clones; 82% were seen once. The V gene end was trimmed by 4 bases and the J gene end by 6 bases; junction bases not matched to a gene: 10. Germline CDR1 reads SGHRS; CDR2 reads YFSETQ. The CDR3 spans 15 residues. The chain couples TRBV5-1 to TRBJ2-1, with 7 bases lining up with TRBD2. This clonotype originated in a woman older than 75 with acute or convalescent COVID-19. Sequencing input: peripheral blood. The CDR3 coding sequence is TGCGCCAGCAGCATAGCCGGCGGGAGTTTCAATGAGCAGTTCTTC. Protein: CASSIAGGSFNEQFF.